This T cell receptor beta chain was sequenced for a study of shared clonotypes between healthy human individuals. The V end lost 5 bases, the J end lost 4 bases, and 18 bases lay between the germline ends. Germline CDR1 reads SGHVS; CDR2 reads FQNEAQ. CDR3 length equals 16 residues. Sequencing used immunoSEQ multiplex PCR; TCRdb keeps in-frame clones, though not all of them. The repertoire holds approximately 87,000 clones, with 60% to 70% as singletons. This receptor was obtained from a man aged 30-40 years in good health. The genes are TRBV7-8 and TRBJ2-1; TRBD2 is a possible D gene (7 bases). Sample: memory CD8+ T cells sorted from blood. Subset in this sample: CD45RO+ cells pooled with CCR7-negative TemRA cells. The CDR3 loop is CASSPSRGDKYNEQFF. CDR3 DNA sequence: TGTGCCAGCAGCCCCAGTCGGGGGGACAAATACAATGAGCAGTTCTTC.